Detailed here is one T cell receptor (beta chain). As handled by the study authors: Estimates of nucleated cell counts were drawn from the amplification of reference gene primers. The data were produced by immunoSEQ multiplex PCR, yet TCRdb's version contains in-frame clones alone and is incomplete. That table gives V, J and clone size, and the DNA gave D and trimming. The sample has about 200,000 clones; roughly 90% are singletons. This sample is drawn from a study of blood T cell repertoires in COVID-19. V lost 0 bases to trimming and J lost 6 bases, with 6 bases between them. Germline lookup yields CDR1 SGHRS and CDR2 YFSETQ. The CDR3 extends over 13 amino acids.

J is TRBJ2-2 and V is TRBV5-1; TRBD1 is a possible D gene (5 bases). The TCR comes from a woman under 30 who had recovered from COVID-19. Sequencing input: PBMCs or T cells enriched from blood (not recorded which). CDR3 in amino acids: CASSLAGPGELFF. The CDR3 nucleotides read TGCGCCAGCAGCTTGGCAGGGCCCGGGGAGCTGTTTTTT.